Below, 5 T cell receptor beta chains from the same sample are listed, as sequenced in a study of blood T cell repertoires in COVID-19. Method: immunoSEQ multiplex PCR; TCRdb's copy keeps in-frame clones and lacks some. This sample has some 250,000 clones, with more than 65% found just once. Sequencing was carried out using peripheral blood. Receptor source: a woman aged 18-29 years with acute or convalescent COVID-19.

The V call is TRBV6-5, the J call TRBJ2-1, with TRBD2 identical over 8 bases. Germline V CDR1 and CDR2: MNHEY, SVGAGI. The CDR3 spans 16 residues. The V and J ends lost 2 bases and 2 bases, in that order; junction bases with no gene match: 5. The CDR3 DNA reads as TGTGCCAGCAGTTACGGATTAGCGGGACCCTACAATGAGCAGTTCTTC. Its protein is CASSYGLAGPYNEQFF.

The chain combines TRBV24-1 with TRBJ2-2, with TRBD2 matching 7 bases. There are 18 residues in the CDR3. CDR1 and CDR2 (germline): KGHDR, SFDVKD. The trim removed 0 bases at V and 2 bases at J, leaving 8 bases unmatched. The CDR3 sequence is CATSDLLDPSGNTGELFF. The CDR3 region has the DNA TGTGCCACCAGTGATTTGCTCGATCCTAGCGGAAACACCGGGGAGCTGTTTTTT.

The chain recombines TRBV11-2 with TRBJ1-5; no clear D gene. V lost 2 bases and J lost 6, with 8 bases in between. Germline assignment: CDR1 SGHAT and CDR2 FQNNGV. The CDR3 runs 13 residues. CDR3 DNA sequence: TGTGCCAGCAGCTTATCTAGCTTTCAGCCCCAGCATTTT. Amino acids: CASSLSSFQPQHF.

The V call is TRBV5-8, the J call TRBJ2-7, with TRBD2 identical over 7 bases. The V gene end was trimmed by 6 bases and the J gene end by 5 bases; junction bases not matched to a gene: 11. Germline CDR1 reads SGHTS; CDR2 reads YDEGEE. The CDR3 has 14 residues. The CDR3 reads CASTRVGGPDEQYF. The CDR3 bases are TGTGCCAGCACGAGGGTGGGAGGGCCGGACGAGCAGTACTTC.

This chain joins TRBV7-8 and TRBJ1-1; perhaps TRBD1 as D (5 bases). There are 14 residues in the CDR3. Germline CDR1 reads SGHVS; CDR2 reads FQNEAQ. Trimming removed 5 bases at V and 2 bases at J, with 12 bases between. The chain's CDR3 is CASSPLGLNTEAFF. In DNA form, the CDR3 reads TGTGCCAGCAGCCCCTTGGGACTCAACACTGAAGCTTTCTTT.